This TCR beta chain was sequenced for a study of control samples from healthy donors and cancer patients. The CDR3 loop spans 16 amino acids. The germline gives CDR1 MNHEY, CDR2 SMNVEV (reference sequence). The V gene end was trimmed by 6 bases and the J gene end by 4 bases; junction bases not matched to a gene: 13. Profiled with immunoSEQ multiplex PCR; TCRdb holds only in-frame clones, not every one. The data show tens of thousands of clones, 93% seen once. This clonotype was sampled from a woman aged 40-49 years with lung cancer. V and J are TRBV27 and TRBJ2-7, with 9 bases identical to TRBD1. The sequenced material came from PBMCs. The CDR3 spells CASSYQSGTGPYEQYF. The CDR3 coding sequence is TGTGCCAGCAGCTACCAATCCGGGACAGGGCCTTACGAGCAGTACTTC.